The rows below give T cell receptor beta chains drawn from one sample of a study of cytomegalovirus exposure and HLA in healthy donors. Method: immunoSEQ multiplex PCR; TCRdb's copy keeps in-frame clones and lacks some. The data hold about 160,000 clones, with over 65% observed a single time. The sequencing sample was made of PBMCs. The receptors come from a woman between 40 and 50 years old in good health and CMV-seronegative. CDR3s include the opening cysteine and the closing phenylalanine or tryptophan. D genes are given only for firm matches. Clone size is shown for a subset of rows, as once, few, many or a class of expanded clone.

DNA,CDR3,size,D,J,V
TGTGCCAGCAGCTTCAACAATGAGCAGTTCTTC,CASSFNNEQFF,NA,NA,TRBJ2-1,TRBV5-4
TGCGCCAGCAGCCAGGGGACAGGTCCCTCCTACGAGCAGTACTTC,CASSQGTGPSYEQYF,few,TRBD1,TRBJ2-7,TRBV4-1
TGTGCCAGCAGTTACTCGTTAGCAGACTATGGCTACACCTTC,CASSYSLADYGYTF,few,NA,TRBJ1-2,TRBV6-5
TGTGCCAGCAGTTTAAGGGGACTAGGCTACACCTTC,CASSLRGLGYTF,few,NA,TRBJ1-2,TRBV27
TGTGCCAGCTGGGGATGGGGGGAGAACACTGAAGCTTTCTTT,CASWGWGENTEAFF,NA,NA,TRBJ1-1,TRBV13
TGTGCCAGCAGCCTACGCTTGGGACAGCAGTACAATGAGCAGTTCTTC,CASSLRLGQQYNEQFF,NA,TRBD1,TRBJ2-1,TRBV7-9
TGCGCCAGCAGCTTCGAACGGTACGAGCAGTACTTC,CASSFERYEQYF,NA,NA,TRBJ2-7,TRBV5-1
TGTGCCAGCAGCGTGGGGGACAGCCAACGCAGCTCTGGAAACACCATATATTTT,CASSVGDSQRSSGNTIYF,NA,TRBD1,TRBJ1-3,TRBV9
TGTGCCAGTAGTACCTCAACAGGTCGTAAGAACTACAATGAGCAGTTCTTC,CASSTSTGRKNYNEQFF,NA,NA,TRBJ2-1,TRBV19
TGCAGTGCTAGAGCGGGGGAGACCCAGTACTTC,CSARAGETQYF,NA,NA,TRBJ2-5,TRBV20-1
TGTGCCAGCTCACCGGACAGAATGAACACTGAAGCTTTCTTT,CASSPDRMNTEAFF,NA,NA,TRBJ1-1,TRBV18
TGTGCCAGCAGTTTATCCCTTCCAGATAATTCACCCCTCCACTTT,CASSLSLPDNSPLHF,NA,NA,TRBJ1-6,TRBV28
TGTGCCAGCAGGAGGGACACTAGCACAGATACGCAGTATTTT,CASRRDTSTDTQYF,NA,NA,TRBJ2-3,TRBV5-4
TGCGCCAGCAGCCAACAACCGTGGTCGAGACAGCCCCAGCATTTT,CASSQQPWSRQPQHF,NA,NA,TRBJ1-5,TRBV4-1
TGTGCCAGCAGCTTAGACCGGACAGTTCCTTATGGCTACACCTTC,CASSLDRTVPYGYTF,once,NA,TRBJ1-2,TRBV5-6
TGTGCCAGTAGTCCCCAGGGGGCGATCACTGAAGCTTTCTTT,CASSPQGAITEAFF,NA,TRBD1,TRBJ1-1,TRBV19
TGCGCCAGCAGCTTGTCCGGGGTTGAACAGCCCCAGCATTTT,CASSLSGVEQPQHF,NA,NA,TRBJ1-5,TRBV5-1
TGTGCCAGCAGCCCCGGGACAGGGTCTGAAAAACTGTTTTTT,CASSPGTGSEKLFF,once,TRBD1,TRBJ1-4,TRBV7-9
TGTGCCAGTAGTATAGTCAGGTATAGCAATCAGCCCCAGCATTTT,CASSIVRYSNQPQHF,NA,NA,TRBJ1-5,TRBV19
TGTGCCAGCACTCAACCGGGCCTGGGAGAGAGTATGAATGAAAAACTGTTTTTT,CASTQPGLGESMNEKLFF,NA,NA,TRBJ1-4,TRBV28
TGTGCCAGTAGGGGGGGACAGGTCCGGACTGAAGCTTTCTTT,CASRGGQVRTEAFF,many,TRBD1,TRBJ1-1,TRBV19
TGCGCCAGCAGCTTGAGACTAGCGGGGGCGCCCACAGATACGCAGTATTTT,CASSLRLAGAPTDTQYF,once,TRBD2,TRBJ2-3,TRBV5-1
TGTGCCAGCAGCTTAGAGGGGACAGTGAACACTGAAGCTTTCTTT,CASSLEGTVNTEAFF,NA,TRBD1,TRBJ1-1,TRBV11-2
TGTGCCAGCAGCTTAGAGGGTGGAAGCGGGGGGCGCGGGCAGTTCTTC,CASSLEGGSGGRGQFF,NA,TRBD2,TRBJ2-1,TRBV7-8
TGTGCCAGCATGGAGTTCGCCACCGGGGAGCTGTTTTTT,CASMEFATGELFF,NA,NA,TRBJ2-2,TRBV6-5
TGTGCCAGCAGTCCTGGCATCAACACCGGGGAGCTGTTTTTT,CASSPGINTGELFF,NA,NA,TRBJ2-2,TRBV6-5
TGCGCCAGCAGTGCCGGACAGGGGGCAAGCAATCAGCCCCAGCATTTT,CASSAGQGASNQPQHF,NA,TRBD1,TRBJ1-5,TRBV10-1
TGTGCCAGCAGCCATCGGACAGGGGGGACCCCTGAAGCTTTCTTT,CASSHRTGGTPEAFF,NA,TRBD1,TRBJ1-1,TRBV7-2
TGTGCCAGTAGTTGGCAGGGGGACTCTGGAAACACCATATATTTT,CASSWQGDSGNTIYF,few,TRBD1,TRBJ1-3,TRBV19
TGTGCCAGCAGCCAGCCGGGACTAGCGACAGATACGCAGTATTTT,CASSQPGLATDTQYF,NA,TRBD2,TRBJ2-3,TRBV6-1